This TCR beta chain emerged from a study of identical twins. Overall study findings and caveats: High-abundance cord blood beta clonotypes had fewer insertions; memory repertoires showed none. Low generation-probability sequences were in excess among twin-shared out-of-frame alpha sequences.

In this sample, this clonotype turned up many times. Its target is unknown. TCRdb analysed the 5' RACE reads with MiXCR anew, one entry per CDR3 protein. The sample records 540,000 or so distinct CDR3 sequences, about 22% being singletons. The CDR3 consists of 15 residues. Germline CDR1 and CDR2: MGHRA and YSYEKL. V shed 1 base and J shed 2 bases, with 8 bases lying between them. The data were also submitted as part of a second study, on yellow fever vaccine responses in identical twins. That source notes: Twins showed a vaccine T cell response that reportedly seemed partly convergent, partly personalized.

Source material: CD4+ T cells sorted from blood. V and J are TRBV4-1 and TRBJ2-2; D may be TRBD2 (5 bases). The sequence derives from a woman younger than 30 in good health. The CDR3, as DNA: TGCGCCAGCAGCCAAGGAGAGGGCAACACCGGGGAGCTGTTTTTT. Amino acid sequence: CASSQGEGNTGELFF.